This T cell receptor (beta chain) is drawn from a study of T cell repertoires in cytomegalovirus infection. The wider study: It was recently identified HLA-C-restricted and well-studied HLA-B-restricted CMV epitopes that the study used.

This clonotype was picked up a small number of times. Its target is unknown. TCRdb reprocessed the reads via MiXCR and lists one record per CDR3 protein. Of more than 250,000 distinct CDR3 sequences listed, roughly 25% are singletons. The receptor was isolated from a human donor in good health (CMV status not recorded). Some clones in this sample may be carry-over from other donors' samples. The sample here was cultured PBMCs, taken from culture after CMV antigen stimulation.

The CDR3 nucleotides are TGTGCCAGCAACCCTTTTTGGGGACAGGGCTATGGCTACACCTTC. This gives the protein CASNPFWGQGYGYTF. V gene TRBV7-2 combines with J gene TRBJ1-2, with 9 positions matching TRBD1. After removal of 7 bases from V and 4 bases from J, the junction contained 10 bases not matched to a gene. The germline V gene encodes CDR1 SGHTA and CDR2 FQGNSA. The CDR3 sequence is 15 residues long. Together with reference TRBV7-2 and TRBJ1-2, the CDR3 gives the full variable domain: GAGVSQSPSNKVTEKGKDVELRCDPISGHTALYWYRQSLGQGLEFLIYFQGNSAPDKSGLPSDRFSAERTGGSVSTLTIQRTQQEDSAVYLCASNPFWGQGYGYTFGSGTRLTVV.